This T cell receptor (beta chain) was obtained from a study of regulatory T cells in long-lasting Graves disease. Findings of the study overall: Among samples with persistent disease, TRBV28, TRBJ1-2 and TRBJ2-5 were favored. Newly diagnosed Graves' patients had higher TCR diversity than persistent ones.

Time point defined: newly diagnosed GD, antithyroid drugs for less than 3 months. Preparation of the TCR library used RNA extracted from PBMCs. An endocrinology department located in Xi'an, China, was where the patients came from. This clonotype appeared many times. Antigen unknown. Libraries of TCR beta came from iRepertoire HTBI primers plus Arm-PCR of CDR3 regions. TCRdb independently ran MiXCR on the multiplex PCR reads; one entry per CDR3 protein. Of some 500,000 distinct CDR3 sequences in the sample, 15% to 20% were seen once. The V gene lost 5 bases and the J gene lost 4 bases, with 11 bases spanning the gap. The CDR3 contains 13 residues. Germline V lookup: CDR1 SEHNR, CDR2 FQNEAQ (reference sequence). A further study also used this sample, focusing on T cells in Graves' hyperthyroidism and ophthalmopathy.

Here the sequenced sample was peripheral blood mononuclear cells (PBMCs), taken at new diagnosis, from a patient treated with antithyroid drugs. The chain couples TRBV7-9 to TRBJ1-2; TRBD1 might be the D (6 bases). The clonotype originates from a woman aged 35-65 years with Graves disease. CDR3 sequence reads: CASSNTGIYGYTF. The CDR3 bases are TGTGCCAGCAGCAACACAGGGATCTATGGCTACACCTTC. The full variable domain, completed using reference TRBV7-9 and TRBJ1-2, is DTGVSQNPRHKITKRGQNVTFRCDPISEHNRLYWYRQTLGQGPEFLTYFQNEAQLEKSRLLSDRFSAERPKGSFSTLEIQRTEQGDSAMYLCASSNTGIYGYTFGSGTRLTVV.